This T cell receptor beta chain was obtained from a study of blood T cell repertoires in COVID-19. Study at large: PBMCs, B-cell-depleted T cells, or T cells were the source of the cDNA or gDNA that made up the material.

Original methodology: Reference gene primer amplification gave nucleated cell count estimates. Some clones are missing from TCRdb's copy, which holds only in-frame ones; the method was immunoSEQ multiplex PCR. V and J calls and clone size are given by that table; D and trimming were obtained from the DNA. The sample yields about 240,000 clones, 82% seen once. The germline V gene has CDR1 MNHEY and CDR2 SMNVEV (reference sequence). V was pared by 1 base and J by 2 bases, with 14 bases between. This CDR3 contains 16 residues. The V call is TRBV27, the J call TRBJ1-2; D possibly corresponds to TRBD1 (5 bases). This sequence originates from a woman between 55 and 75 years old with active or convalescent COVID-19. Sequenced: peripheral blood. CDR3: CASSLWGDGTNYGYTF. Written as DNA, the CDR3 is TGTGCCAGCAGTTTATGGGGGGACGGGACCAACTATGGCTACACCTTC.